A selection of T cell receptor beta chains follows, all from one sample in a study of T cell repertoires in cytomegalovirus infection. What these receptors recognize is not known. TCRdb re-analysed the reads in MiXCR, keeping a single row per CDR3 protein. The repertoire holds roughly 800,000 distinct CDR3 sequences, with about 27% as singletons. This material consisted of cultured CD8+ T cells from PBMCs, taken from culture after CMV antigen stimulation. The receptors come from a human donor in good health (CMV status not recorded). Some clones in this sample may be carry-over from other donors' samples. The CDR3 runs from the conserved cysteine through the conserved F or W. Each record gives: V gene, D gene, CDR3 length, J gene, clone size, CDR3 protein, CDR3 DNA. D genes are given only for firm matches. Clone sizes are given selectively: once, few, many, or a class where the clone is expanded.

v_call: TRBV5-4; d_call: TRBD2; cdr3_length: 14; j_call: TRBJ2-1; clone_size: -; cdr3_aa: CASSSGEAVDEQFF; cdr3_nt: TGTGCCAGCAGTAGCGGGGAGGCCGTGGATGAGCAGTTCTTC
v_call: TRBV4-2; d_call: -; cdr3_length: 15; j_call: TRBJ2-2; clone_size: -; cdr3_aa: CASSQEDFGGGELFF; cdr3_nt: TGTGCCAGCAGCCAAGAGGACTTCGGGGGCGGGGAGCTGTTTTTT
v_call: TRBV19; d_call: -; cdr3_length: 15; j_call: TRBJ2-1; clone_size: -; cdr3_aa: CASSISYSILNEQFF; cdr3_nt: TGTGCCAGTAGTATAAGTTACTCGATCCTTAATGAGCAGTTCTTC
v_call: TRBV6-2/TRBV6-3; d_call: TRBD2; cdr3_length: 15; j_call: TRBJ2-5; clone_size: -; cdr3_aa: CASSYIGGVRETQYF; cdr3_nt: TGTGCCAGCAGTTACATTGGGGGGGTTAGAGAGACCCAGTACTTC
v_call: TRBV6-1; d_call: TRBD1; cdr3_length: 17; j_call: TRBJ1-3; clone_size: -; cdr3_aa: CASSQETWTGAFHTIYF; cdr3_nt: TGTGCCAGCAGCCAAGAGACGTGGACAGGGGCCTTTCACACCATATATTTT
v_call: TRBV11-2; d_call: TRBD2; cdr3_length: 15; j_call: TRBJ2-1; clone_size: few; cdr3_aa: CASSTAGGFYNEQFF; cdr3_nt: TGTGCCAGCAGCACCGCGGGGGGATTTTACAATGAGCAGTTCTTC
v_call: TRBV6-1; d_call: -; cdr3_length: 16; j_call: TRBJ1-1; clone_size: once; cdr3_aa: CASCHLGWQPNTEAFF; cdr3_nt: TGTGCCAGCTGTCACTTAGGATGGCAGCCGAACACTGAAGCTTTCTTT
v_call: TRBV11-2; d_call: -; cdr3_length: 16; j_call: TRBJ2-3; clone_size: few; cdr3_aa: CASSSSRGHDTDTQYF; cdr3_nt: TGTGCCAGCAGCTCCTCGCGGGGGCATGACACAGATACGCAGTATTTT
v_call: TRBV7-9; d_call: TRBD1; cdr3_length: 17; j_call: TRBJ2-2; clone_size: -; cdr3_aa: CASSEKGQGLNTGELFF; cdr3_nt: TGTGCCAGCAGCGAGAAGGGACAGGGGCTCAACACCGGGGAGCTGTTTTTT
v_call: TRBV27; d_call: -; cdr3_length: 14; j_call: TRBJ2-7; clone_size: few; cdr3_aa: CASSLVDRVYEQYF; cdr3_nt: TGTGCCAGCAGTTTGGTGGACAGAGTATACGAGCAGTACTTC
v_call: TRBV7-6; d_call: -; cdr3_length: 16; j_call: TRBJ2-6; clone_size: many; cdr3_aa: CASSHPPVSGANVLTF; cdr3_nt: TGTGCCAGCAGTCACCCGCCCGTCTCTGGGGCCAACGTCCTGACTTTC
v_call: TRBV7-9; d_call: -; cdr3_length: 17; j_call: TRBJ2-5; clone_size: few; cdr3_aa: CASSLDMTAASMETQYF; cdr3_nt: TGTGCCAGCAGCTTAGATATGACAGCGGCTTCAATGGAGACCCAGTACTTC
v_call: TRBV7-9; d_call: -; cdr3_length: 14; j_call: TRBJ1-2; clone_size: many; cdr3_aa: CASSLVVGRDGYTF; cdr3_nt: TGTGCCAGCAGCTTAGTTGTAGGGAGAGATGGCTACACCTTC
v_call: TRBV4-1; d_call: -; cdr3_length: 14; j_call: TRBJ2-1; clone_size: few; cdr3_aa: CASSQAGVSNEQFF; cdr3_nt: TGCGCCAGCAGCCAGGCCGGGGTTTCCAATGAGCAGTTCTTC
v_call: TRBV12-3/TRBV12-4; d_call: -; cdr3_length: 14; j_call: TRBJ2-7; clone_size: -; cdr3_aa: CASISTEDGYEQYF; cdr3_nt: TGTGCCAGCATCTCTACGGAAGACGGCTACGAGCAGTACTTC
v_call: TRBV6-5; d_call: -; cdr3_length: 14; j_call: TRBJ1-2; clone_size: -; cdr3_aa: CASSPWTEQHGYTF; cdr3_nt: TGTGCCAGCAGCCCCTGGACAGAACAGCATGGCTACACCTTC
v_call: TRBV19; d_call: -; cdr3_length: 15; j_call: TRBJ1-5; clone_size: -; cdr3_aa: CASSWRGGSNQPQHF; cdr3_nt: TGTGCCAGTAGTTGGAGGGGAGGGAGCAATCAGCCCCAGCATTTT
v_call: TRBV11-2; d_call: TRBD2; cdr3_length: 16; j_call: TRBJ2-1; clone_size: many; cdr3_aa: CASSSTGLAGGYEQFF; cdr3_nt: TGTGCCAGCAGCTCCACTGGACTAGCGGGGGGCTATGAGCAGTTCTTC
v_call: TRBV12-3/TRBV12-4; d_call: TRBD1; cdr3_length: 18; j_call: TRBJ1-2; clone_size: few; cdr3_aa: CASSLGGTGGADSYGYTF; cdr3_nt: TGTGCCAGCAGTTTGGGAGGGACAGGGGGCGCAGATAGCTATGGCTACACCTTC
v_call: TRBV6-1; d_call: -; cdr3_length: 17; j_call: TRBJ1-2; clone_size: -; cdr3_aa: CASSEAGYGGDNYGYTF; cdr3_nt: TGTGCCAGCAGTGAAGCGGGCTACGGGGGAGATAACTATGGCTACACCTTC
v_call: TRBV24-1; d_call: -; cdr3_length: 13; j_call: TRBJ1-1; clone_size: -; cdr3_aa: CATGESRNTEAFF; cdr3_nt: TGTGCCACCGGAGAGTCTCGGAACACTGAAGCTTTCTTT
v_call: TRBV4-1; d_call: -; cdr3_length: 15; j_call: TRBJ1-5; clone_size: -; cdr3_aa: CASSQGVGRNQPQHF; cdr3_nt: TGCGCCAGCAGCCAAGGCGTAGGGCGCAATCAGCCCCAGCATTTT
v_call: TRBV27; d_call: -; cdr3_length: 14; j_call: TRBJ1-2; clone_size: -; cdr3_aa: CASSLSAAPSSYTF; cdr3_nt: TGTGCCAGCAGTTTATCAGCAGCCCCTAGTAGCTACACCTTC
v_call: TRBV12-3/TRBV12-4; d_call: TRBD1; cdr3_length: 15; j_call: TRBJ1-4; clone_size: many; cdr3_aa: CASSSSGTGIEKLFF; cdr3_nt: TGTGCCAGCAGCTCCTCCGGGACAGGGATTGAAAAACTGTTTTTT
v_call: TRBV10-3; d_call: -; cdr3_length: 16; j_call: TRBJ2-7; clone_size: -; cdr3_aa: CAISEWGDGGAYEQYF; cdr3_nt: TGTGCCATCAGTGAGTGGGGGGACGGTGGTGCCTACGAGCAGTACTTC
v_call: TRBV6-6; d_call: -; cdr3_length: 15; j_call: TRBJ2-2; clone_size: -; cdr3_aa: CASSPQGGTTGELFF; cdr3_nt: TGTGCCAGCAGTCCACAGGGAGGTACCACCGGGGAGCTGTTTTTT
v_call: TRBV27; d_call: -; cdr3_length: 15; j_call: TRBJ1-2; clone_size: -; cdr3_aa: CASSPQLGAQDGYTF; cdr3_nt: TGTGCCAGCAGCCCTCAGTTGGGGGCGCAGGATGGCTACACCTTC
v_call: TRBV27; d_call: -; cdr3_length: 12; j_call: TRBJ1-1; clone_size: -; cdr3_aa: CASSLVGQRAFF; cdr3_nt: TGTGCCAGCAGTTTAGTCGGACAGAGGGCTTTCTTT
v_call: TRBV7-2; d_call: -; cdr3_length: 14; j_call: TRBJ2-1; clone_size: many; cdr3_aa: CASKSGSSYNEQFF; cdr3_nt: TGTGCCAGCAAATCGGGGAGCTCCTACAATGAGCAGTTCTTC
v_call: TRBV7-9; d_call: -; cdr3_length: 15; j_call: TRBJ1-1; clone_size: few; cdr3_aa: CASSPPLAENTEAFF; cdr3_nt: TGTGCCAGCAGCCCACCCTTAGCGGAGAACACTGAAGCTTTCTTT